One and the same sample provided the 17 T cell receptor beta chains below, sequenced in a study of blood T cell repertoires in COVID-19. Profiled with immunoSEQ multiplex PCR; TCRdb holds only in-frame clones, not every one. The sample holds some 150,000 clones, around 85% seen once. Material: peripheral blood. These receptors were taken from a woman of 80 years or more with acute or convalescent COVID-19.

The V and J genes are TRBV7-2 and TRBJ1-2; weak D call: TRBD1 (6 bases). This CDR3 spans 12 amino acids. Germline lookup yields CDR1 SGHTA and CDR2 FQGNSA. Trimming removed 6 bases from V and 8 bases from J, with 13 bases in between. The CDR3 sequence: CASSPDRWGYTF. In DNA form, the CDR3 reads TGTGCCAGCAGTCCTGACAGGTGGGGCTACACCTTC.

This sequence joins TRBV4-3 and TRBJ1-1; D not certain. Germline V CDR1 and CDR2: LGHNA, YSLEER. This CDR3 region has 13 residues. V was pared by 8 bases and J by 0 bases, with 10 bases between. The CDR3 reads CASRRSLNTEAFF. The CDR3 bases are TGCGCCAGCCGTCGGAGTTTGAACACTGAAGCTTTCTTT.

This clone was picked up a small number of times. This rearrangement joins TRBV10-3 to TRBJ1-2; maybe TRBD1 (6 bases). This CDR3 is built from 13 residues. V was cut by 4 bases and J by 7 bases, with 13 bases left in between. Germline CDR1 reads ENHRY; CDR2 reads SYGVKD. CDR3 sequence (DNA): TGTGCCATCAGTGCGAGCGGGACAAGTGGCTACACCTTC. Translating it yields CAISASGTSGYTF.

V is TRBV24-1 and J is TRBJ2-2; the match to TRBD2 covers 16 bases. The CDR3 is made up of 20 amino acids. Trimming took 4 bases from V and 1 from J; bases not matched to a gene: 8. CDR1 KGHDR and CDR2 SFDVKD come from the germline V gene. As DNA, the CDR3 is TGTGCCACCAGTGACCCGGGACTAGCGGGGGGGCCCCTGAACACCGGGGAGCTGTTTTTT. The encoded protein is CATSDPGLAGGPLNTGELFF.

The chain joins TRBV21-1 to TRBJ1-1; the tabulated D call, TRBD1, remains unverified against the DNA. TRBV21-1 is classified as a pseudogene. CDR3 size: 15 residues. The DNA of the CDR3 is TGTGCCAGCAGCCTACACTACAGGGATTCAACTGAAGCTTTCTTT. Protein: CASSLHYRDSTEAFF.

The chain couples TRBV6-2 or TRBV6-3 to TRBJ2-3, with unresolved D. V was shortened by 5 bases and J by 3 bases, with 9 bases between the two germline ends. The CDR3 is 13 amino acids. CDR1 and CDR2 from the germline V gene are MNHEY and SVGEGT. CDR3 DNA: TGTGCCAGCAGTCGACAAGCTACAGATACGCAGTATTTT. Its protein product is CASSRQATDTQYF.

The J gene is TRBJ1-2, the V gene TRBV19; 9 bases align to TRBD1. The CDR3 is 15 residues long. The junction had 5 bases not matched to a gene; V was cut back by 3 bases and J by 3 bases. CDR1 and CDR2 from the germline V gene are LNHDA and SQIVND (reference sequence). In nucleotides, the CDR3 is TGTGCCAGTAGTATTACCGGACAGGGGTACTATGGCTACACCTTC. It specifies CASSITGQGYYGYTF.

The V and J genes are TRBV19 and TRBJ2-3, with 11 bases aligning to TRBD2. The germline V gene encodes CDR1 LNHDA and CDR2 SQIVND (reference sequence). With 7 bases clipped from V and 7 bases from J, the junction kept 7 bases outside the gene matches. The CDR3 runs to 14 residues. CDR3 in DNA: TGTGCCAGTACCTCCCTAGCGGGGGGCAATACGCAGTATTTT. The encoded protein is CASTSLAGGNTQYF. Full variable domain (remainder filled in from reference TRBV19 and TRBJ2-3): DGGITQSPKYLFRKEGQNVTLSCEQNLNHDAMYWYRQDPGQGLRLIYYSQIVNDFQKGDIAEGYSVSREKKESFPLTVTSAQKNPTAFYLCASTSLAGGNTQYFGPGTRLTVL.

V usage is TRBV18 and J usage is TRBJ1-4, with D possibly being TRBD1 (6 bases). Trimming cost V 0 bases and J 8 bases, with 25 bases left between them. Germline V gene sequence: CDR1 KGHSH, CDR2 LQKENI. This CDR3 comprises 19 residues. For the CDR3, the DNA is TGTGCCAGCTCACCACCGTCTGGGGCCGACTTGGGGGCGCGGGAAAAACTGTTTTTT. As protein: CASSPPSGADLGAREKLFF.

This sequence joins TRBV6-1 and TRBJ1-1; TRBD1 aligns across 7 bases. V lost 4 bases to trimming and J lost 0 bases; unmatched junction nucleotides: 14. The CDR3 covers 18 residues. CDR1 and CDR2 (germline): MNHNS, SASEGT. CDR3 region: CASSASRGQTHMNTEAFF. The CDR3 nucleotides are TGTGCCAGCAGTGCTTCCCGGGGACAGACCCACATGAACACTGAAGCTTTCTTT.

The CDR3 protein is CASSLRGLGYTF. The DNA of the CDR3 is TGTGCCAGCTCCCTCAGGGGTTTGGGCTACACCTTC. V usage is TRBV18 and J usage is TRBJ1-2, with TRBD1 as a possible D gene (6 bases). The germline V gene has CDR1 KGHSH and CDR2 LQKENI. The CDR3 covers 12 residues. V shed 6 bases and J shed 8 bases, with 13 bases lying between them. Variable domain in full (rest from reference TRBV18 and TRBJ1-2): NAGVMQNPRHLVRRRGQEARLRCSPMKGHSHVYWYRQLPEEGLKFMVYLQKENIIDESGMPKERFSAEFPKEGPSILRIQQVVRGDSAAYFCASSLRGLGYTFGSGTRLTVV.

The V gene is TRBV5-6, the J gene TRBJ2-1; no definite D call. The CDR3 consists of 13 residues. Germline V gene lookup returns CDR1 SGHDT and CDR2 YYEEEE. V lost 1 base and J 10 bases, leaving 12 bases between the germline ends. CDR3 in amino acids: CASSLYHLEEQFF. For the CDR3, the DNA is TGTGCCAGCAGCTTGTATCATTTGGAGGAGCAGTTCTTC.

The chain combines TRBV4-1 with TRBJ1-1; TRBD1 matches at 8 bases. This CDR3 region has 16 residues. Germline CDR1 reads MGHRA; CDR2 reads YSYEKL. The J segment lost 3 bases and the V segment lost 4 bases, leaving 10 bases of the junction unmatched. As DNA, the CDR3 is TGCGCCAGCAGCCCTCCCGGCAGGGGGCTGTACACTGAAGCTTTCTTT. Protein product: CASSPPGRGLYTEAFF.

The chain employs TRBV6-1 and TRBJ2-7, with TRBD1 matching over 10 bases. This CDR3 comprises 15 residues. Germline V CDR1 and CDR2: MNHNS, SASEGT. The V gene end was trimmed by 2 bases and the J gene end by 5 bases; junction bases not matched to a gene: 6. In nucleotides, the CDR3 is TGTGCCAGCAGTGAAATGAGGACAGGGGGAAACGAGCAGTACTTC. It specifies CASSEMRTGGNEQYF.

V and J are TRBV15 and TRBJ2-1, with 8 positions matching TRBD1. The germline gives CDR1 LNHNV, CDR2 YYDKDF (reference sequence). V trimming: 3 bases; J trimming: 3 bases; junction bases outside the gene matches: 1. The CDR3 sequence is 14 residues long. The CDR3, as DNA: TGTGCCACCAGCAGGGACAGGGACTACAATGAGCAGTTCTTC. Protein: CATSRDRDYNEQFF.

The chain employs TRBV19 and TRBJ1-5; no firm D call. The V gene lost 7 bases and the J gene lost 9 bases, with 19 bases spanning the gap. This CDR3 comprises 14 residues. Germline lookup yields CDR1 LNHDA and CDR2 SQIVND (reference sequence). In DNA, the CDR3 is TGTGCCAGTAAAGTACAGCAAAGCATCTCGCCCCAGCATTTT. It is translated as CASKVQQSISPQHF.

V usage is TRBV12-3 or TRBV12-4 and J usage is TRBJ2-2, with D unclear. V shed 6 bases and J shed 6 bases, with 8 bases lying between them. The CDR3 is made up of 12 amino acids. The CDR3 bases are TGTGCCAGCAGCCTGAGCCCCGGGGAGCTGTTTTTT. Translating it yields CASSLSPGELFF.